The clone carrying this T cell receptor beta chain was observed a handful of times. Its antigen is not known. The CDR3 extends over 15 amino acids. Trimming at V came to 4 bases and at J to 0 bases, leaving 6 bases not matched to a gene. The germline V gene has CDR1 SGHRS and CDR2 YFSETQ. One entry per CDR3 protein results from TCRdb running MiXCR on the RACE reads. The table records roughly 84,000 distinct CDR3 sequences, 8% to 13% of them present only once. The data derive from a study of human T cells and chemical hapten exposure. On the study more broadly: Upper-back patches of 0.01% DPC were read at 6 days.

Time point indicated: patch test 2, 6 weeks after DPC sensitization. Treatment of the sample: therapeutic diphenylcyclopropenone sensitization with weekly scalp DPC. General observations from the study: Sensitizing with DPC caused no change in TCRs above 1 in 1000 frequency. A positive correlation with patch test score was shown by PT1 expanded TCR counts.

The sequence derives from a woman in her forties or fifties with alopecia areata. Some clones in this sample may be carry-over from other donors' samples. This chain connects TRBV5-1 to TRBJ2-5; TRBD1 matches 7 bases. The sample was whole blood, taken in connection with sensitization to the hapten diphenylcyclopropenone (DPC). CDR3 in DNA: TGCGCCAGCAGCATAGGAGACAGGGACCAAGAGACCCAGTACTTC. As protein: CASSIGDRDQETQYF. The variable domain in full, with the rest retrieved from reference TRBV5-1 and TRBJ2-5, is KAGVTQTPRYLIKTRGQQVTLSCSPISGHRSVSWYQQTPGQGLQFLFEYFSETQRNKGNFPGRFSGRQFSNSRSEMNVSTLELGDSALYLCASSIGDRDQETQYFGPGTRLLVL.